The 2 T cell receptor beta chains in this list originate from one sample, sequenced in a study of cytomegalovirus exposure and HLA in healthy donors (dated 2017 in TCRdb). Receptors were amplified or captured by the immunoSEQ multiplex PCR assay. For the multiplex PCR, a mixture combining 60 forward primers for TCR Vbeta segments and 13 reverse primers for TCR Jbeta segments was used. Here the immuneACCESS table is served through TCRdb, limited to in-frame sequences with V and J called. Missing clones are a known gap in these copies; in checked studies unresolved V genes cover under half, and the rest lacks a known reason. The sample table contains 100,000 to 120,000 clones; only one count was recorded for roughly 78% of them. Of the sample, 1.3% is held by the ten largest clones. Sequencing was performed on PBMCs. Receptor source: a woman in her thirties in good health and CMV-seronegative.

This clone was picked up one time. This sequence joins TRBV7-9 and TRBJ2-1; no clear D. Germline loops: CDR1 SEHNR, CDR2 FQNEAQ (reference sequence). Trimming left V 4 bases short and J 0 bases short, with 16 bases between. This CDR3 comprises 17 residues. CDR3 protein: CASSSRRPGGSYNEQFF. The CDR3 bases are TGTGCCAGCAGCTCCCGGCGGCCCGGCGGCTCCTACAATGAGCAGTTCTTC. The whole variable domain, filled in from reference TRBV7-9 and TRBJ2-1, reads DTGVSQNPRHKITKRGQNVTFRCDPISEHNRLYWYRQTLGQGPEFLTYFQNEAQLEKSRLLSDRFSAERPKGSFSTLEIQRTEQGDSAMYLCASSSRRPGGSYNEQFFGPGTRLTVL.

This chain connects TRBV28 to TRBJ2-7, with 9 positions matching TRBD2. The CDR3 extends over 14 amino acids. The J segment lost 5 bases and the V segment lost 6 bases, leaving 8 bases of the junction unmatched. The germline V gene encodes CDR1 MDHEN and CDR2 SYDVKM. CDR3 loop: CASSLAGLGNEQYF. CDR3 in DNA: TGTGCCAGCAGCCTAGCGGGATTGGGGAACGAGCAGTACTTC.